Presented here are 17 T cell receptor beta chains from one specimen sequenced in a study of blood T cell repertoires in COVID-19 (dated by TCRdb to 2019 to 2021). The library was made by the immunoSEQ multiplex PCR assay. TCRdb carries this immuneACCESS record with in-frame sequences only. Its versions omit some clonotypes, under half of them owing to an unresolved V gene in the studies checked, with the rest unexplained. The table for this sample lists a few hundred thousand clones; around 85% of them were counted only once. Approximately 7.6% of the sample is held by the ten biggest clonotypes. The material sequenced was peripheral blood. These receptors were taken from a human donor in a cohort sampled during active COVID-19.

The V gene is TRBV4-1, the J gene TRBJ1-2; D gene ambiguous. CDR1 MGHRA and CDR2 YSYEKL come from the germline V gene. V was shortened by 2 bases and J by 8 bases, with 24 bases between the two germline ends. This CDR3 contains 17 residues. The chain's CDR3 is CASSQIYVEGRLFGYTF. In DNA form, the CDR3 reads TGCGCCAGCAGCCAAATTTACGTCGAGGGCCGGTTGTTCGGCTACACCTTC.

The V call is TRBV28, the J call TRBJ1-5; 7 bases map to TRBD1. The V gene end was trimmed by 8 bases and the J gene end by 4 bases; junction bases not matched to a gene: 2. Germline V lookup: CDR1 MDHEN, CDR2 SYDVKM. The CDR3 has 12 amino acids. CDR3 DNA sequence: TGTGCCAGCCAGACAGGGAATCAGCCCCAGCATTTT. Translating gives CASQTGNQPQHF. The full variable domain, in which reference TRBV28 and TRBJ1-5 provide the parts outside the CDR3, is DVKVTQSSRYLVKRTGEKVFLECVQDMDHENMFWYRQDPGLGLRLIYFSYDVKMKEKGDIPEGYSVSREKKERFSLILESASTNQTSMYLCASQTGNQPQHFGDGTRLSIL.

With respect to this clone: The junction and the germline gene differ at one end; a read error may be behind it. The chain recombines TRBV11-2 with TRBJ2-1; 7 nucleotides agree with TRBD1. CDR1 and CDR2 from the germline V gene are SGHAT and FQNNGV. The CDR3 consists of 15 residues. The CDR3 nucleotides are TGTGCCACCAGCACACCCGACAGGGCTCACAATGAGCAGTTCTTC. This encodes CATSTPDRAHNEQFF.

The V call is TRBV7-8, the J call TRBJ1-4, with TRBD1 matching over 9 bases. Unmatched junction bases numbered 7, after V lost 3 bases and J lost 8 bases. CDR1 and CDR2 (germline): SGHVS, FQNEAQ. This CDR3 has 15 residues. DNA for the CDR3: TGTGCCAGCAGCTTCCGACAGGGGGTAGGGGAAAAACTGTTTTTT. Its translation: CASSFRQGVGEKLFF.

In the case of this clone: At one end the junction does not follow the germline gene, possibly because of a read error. This chain connects TRBV6-1 to TRBJ2-7; 8 positions match TRBD2. The CDR3 runs to 15 residues. Germline CDR1 is MNHNS and CDR2 is SASEGT. The DNA of the CDR3 is TGTGCCAGCAGTAAAGCGGGGGCGATCTCCTACGAGCAGTACTTC. The encoded protein is CASSKAGAISYEQYF.

The genes are TRBV5-1 and TRBJ2-1; TRBD1 matches 8 bases. V was pared by 3 bases and J by 9 bases, with 11 bases of the junction left unmatched. Germline CDR1 SGHRS, CDR2 YFSETQ. The CDR3 loop spans 15 amino acids. The CDR3 loop reads CASSSSGTGVGEQFF. The CDR3 coding sequence is TGCGCCAGCAGCTCTTCCGGGACAGGCGTTGGTGAGCAGTTCTTC.

The CDR3 reads CASSLSRDEQFF. DNA of the CDR3: TGTGCCAGCAGTCTTAGTCGCGATGAGCAGTTCTTC. The chain joins TRBV6-5 to TRBJ2-1; D is unresolved. Germline V gene lookup returns CDR1 MNHEY and CDR2 SVGAGI. V was pared by 5 bases and J by 8 bases, with 10 bases between. The CDR3 extends over 12 amino acids.

J is TRBJ2-6 and V is TRBV15, with D tentatively TRBD2 (5 bases). CDR3 length equals 16 residues. Trimming shortened V by 4 bases and J by 2 bases, and 12 bases separated the two germline ends. Germline values: CDR1 LNHNV, CDR2 YYDKDF (reference sequence). CDR3 amino acids: CATSNIPEAGANVLTF. CDR3 DNA: TGTGCCACCAGCAACATACCGGAGGCTGGGGCCAACGTCCTGACTTTC.

The chain has TRBV19 and TRBJ2-1; 9 positions match TRBD2. This CDR3 region has 14 residues. CDR1 LNHDA and CDR2 SQIVND come from the germline V gene (reference sequence). V was pared by 1 base and J by 7 bases, with 2 bases of the junction left unmatched. The CDR3 DNA sequence: TGTGCCAGTAGTATAGGTCTAGCGGGGAATGAGCAGTTCTTC. This sequence encodes CASSIGLAGNEQFF.

The rearrangement joins TRBV6-1 to TRBJ2-7; possibly TRBD1 for D (5 bases). V lost 2 bases and J 6 bases, leaving 11 bases between the germline ends. The CDR3 is 13 amino acids. Germline lookup yields CDR1 MNHNS and CDR2 SASEGT. The CDR3 protein is CASSEYVGREQYF. The CDR3 nucleotides read TGTGCCAGCAGTGAATATGTGGGGCGCGAGCAGTACTTC.

The chain has TRBV19 and TRBJ1-4; 7 positions agree with TRBD1. After removal of 5 bases from V and 8 bases from J, the junction contained 8 bases not matched to a gene. CDR1 is LNHDA and CDR2 is SQIVND in the germline V gene (reference sequence). The CDR3 consists of 14 residues. CDR3 coding DNA: TGTGCCAGTAGTCCCCTAGGGGGCGACGAAAAACTGTTTTTT. Translating gives CASSPLGGDEKLFF.

J is TRBJ1-1 and V is TRBV18; the D is unclear. CDR1 and CDR2 (germline): KGHSH, LQKENI. V was cut by 8 bases and J by 1 base, with 8 bases left in between. The CDR3 sequence is 12 residues long. CDR3 DNA: TGTGCCAGCGCAGGTGGGAACACTGAAGCTTTCTTT. Translation gives CASAGGNTEAFF.

The rearrangement joins TRBV14 to TRBJ1-6; D is undetermined. Trimming took 3 bases from V and 8 from J, leaving 8 bases between them. The CDR3 runs 13 residues. The V gene's germline CDR1 is SGHDN and CDR2 FVKESK. The CDR3 region has the DNA TGTGCCAGCAGCCAGGGGAGAGATTCACCCCTCCACTTT. Protein: CASSQGRDSPLHF.

The chain is built from TRBV30 and TRBJ1-2, with D perhaps TRBD1 (5 bases). The CDR3 runs to 10 residues. The V gene lost 7 bases and the J gene lost 7 bases, with 10 bases spanning the gap. From germline, CDR1 is GTSNPN and CDR2 SVGIG (reference sequence). DNA of the CDR3: TGTGCCTTAGAGCAGGGTGGCTACACCTTC. Its protein is CALEQGGYTF.

The chain combines TRBV11-2 with TRBJ2-5, with 7 nucleotides matching TRBD1. From germline, CDR1 is SGHAT and CDR2 FQNNGV. V gave up 5 bases and J gave up 5 bases; unmatched junction bases: 8. The CDR3 sequence is 14 residues long. This CDR3 reads CASSVWVTGETQYF. The DNA of the CDR3 is TGTGCCAGCAGCGTGTGGGTGACAGGGGAGACCCAGTACTTC.

This chain connects TRBV6-5 to TRBJ1-2; D is undetermined. The V end was cut by 4 bases, the J end by 4 bases, with 13 bases between. CDR1 and CDR2 (germline): MNHEY, SVGAGI. The CDR3 sequence is 14 residues long. CDR3: CASSSPGSFYGYTF. In DNA, the CDR3 is TGTGCCAGCAGTTCGCCAGGAAGCTTCTATGGCTACACCTTC.

This chain uses TRBV19 with TRBJ1-6; D remains unclear. Trimming removed 6 bases at V and 6 bases at J, with 15 bases between. The CDR3 spans 15 residues. Germline CDR1 and CDR2: LNHDA and SQIVND (reference sequence). The CDR3 protein is CASSPGGNPNSPLHF. The CDR3 DNA is TGTGCCAGTAGCCCGGGAGGGAACCCTAATTCACCCCTCCACTTT. Supplemented by reference TRBV19 and TRBJ1-6, the full variable domain reads DGGITQSPKYLFRKEGQNVTLSCEQNLNHDAMYWYRQDPGQGLRLIYYSQIVNDFQKGDIAEGYSVSREKKESFPLTVTSAQKNPTAFYLCASSPGGNPNSPLHFGNGTRLTVT.